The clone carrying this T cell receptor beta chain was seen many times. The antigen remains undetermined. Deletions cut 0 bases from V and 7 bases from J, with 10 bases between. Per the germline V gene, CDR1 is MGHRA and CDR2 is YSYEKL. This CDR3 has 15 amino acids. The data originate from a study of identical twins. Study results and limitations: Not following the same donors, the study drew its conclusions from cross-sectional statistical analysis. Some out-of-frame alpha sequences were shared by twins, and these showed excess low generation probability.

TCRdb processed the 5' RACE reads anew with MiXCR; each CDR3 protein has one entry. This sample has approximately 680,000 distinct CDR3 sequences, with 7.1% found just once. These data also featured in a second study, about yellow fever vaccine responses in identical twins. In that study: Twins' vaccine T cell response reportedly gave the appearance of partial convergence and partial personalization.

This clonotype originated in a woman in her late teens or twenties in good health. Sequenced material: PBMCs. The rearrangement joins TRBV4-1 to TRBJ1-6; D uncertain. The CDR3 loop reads CASSQDGRLNSPLHF. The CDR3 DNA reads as TGCGCCAGCAGCCAAGATGGACGGTTAAATTCACCCCTCCACTTT.